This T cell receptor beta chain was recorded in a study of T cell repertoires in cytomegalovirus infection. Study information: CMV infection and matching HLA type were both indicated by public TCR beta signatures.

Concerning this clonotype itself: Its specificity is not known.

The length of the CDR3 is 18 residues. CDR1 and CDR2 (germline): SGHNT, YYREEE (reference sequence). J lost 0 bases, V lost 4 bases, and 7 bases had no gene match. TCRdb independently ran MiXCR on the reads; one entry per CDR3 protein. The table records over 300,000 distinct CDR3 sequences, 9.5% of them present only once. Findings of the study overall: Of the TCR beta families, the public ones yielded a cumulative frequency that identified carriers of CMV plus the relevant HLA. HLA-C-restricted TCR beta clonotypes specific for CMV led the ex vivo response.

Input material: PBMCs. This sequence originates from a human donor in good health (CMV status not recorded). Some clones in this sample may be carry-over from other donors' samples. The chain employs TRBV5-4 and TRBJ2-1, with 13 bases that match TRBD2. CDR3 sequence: CASSGGTSGASSYNEQFF. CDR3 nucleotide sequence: TGTGCCAGCAGCGGCGGGACTAGCGGGGCGAGCTCCTACAATGAGCAGTTCTTC.